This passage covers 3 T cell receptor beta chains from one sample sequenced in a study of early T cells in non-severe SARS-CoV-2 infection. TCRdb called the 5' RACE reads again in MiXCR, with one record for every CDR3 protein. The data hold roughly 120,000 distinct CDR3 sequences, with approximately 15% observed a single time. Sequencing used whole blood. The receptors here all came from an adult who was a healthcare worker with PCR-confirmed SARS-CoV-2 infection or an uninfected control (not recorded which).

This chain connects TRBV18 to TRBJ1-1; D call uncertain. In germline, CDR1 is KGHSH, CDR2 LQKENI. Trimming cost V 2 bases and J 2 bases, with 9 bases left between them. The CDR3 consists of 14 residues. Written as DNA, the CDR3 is TGTGCCAGCTCACCAGCCATTAGAAACACTGAAGCTTTCTTT. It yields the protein CASSPAIRNTEAFF.

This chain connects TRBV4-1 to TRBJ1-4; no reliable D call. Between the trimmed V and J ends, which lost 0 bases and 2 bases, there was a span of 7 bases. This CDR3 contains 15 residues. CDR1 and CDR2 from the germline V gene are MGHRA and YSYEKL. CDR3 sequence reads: CASSQDTQTNEKLFF. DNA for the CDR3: TGCGCCAGCAGCCAAGACACGCAGACTAATGAAAAACTGTTTTTT.

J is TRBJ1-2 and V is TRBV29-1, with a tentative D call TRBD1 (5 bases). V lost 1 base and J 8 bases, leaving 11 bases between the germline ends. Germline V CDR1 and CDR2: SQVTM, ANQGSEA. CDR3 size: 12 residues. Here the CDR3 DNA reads TGCAGCGTTGAAGGGGGACCGACAGGCTACACCTTC. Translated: CSVEGGPTGYTF. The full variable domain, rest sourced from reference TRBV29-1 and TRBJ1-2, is SAVISQKPSRDICQRGTSLTIQCQVDSQVTMMFWYRQQPGQSLTLIATANQGSEATYESGFVIDKFPISRPNLTFSTLTVSNMSPEDSSIYLCSVEGGPTGYTFGSGTRLTVV.